This T cell receptor (beta chain) was obtained from a study of blood T cell repertoires in COVID-19. On the study more broadly: COVID-19 samples from acute and convalescent phases originated in the United States, Italy and Spain. Nucleic acid was either cDNA or gDNA, and it came from T cells, B-cell-depleted T cells, or PBMCs.

Trimming cost V 2 bases and J 6 bases; bases outside gene matches: 6. CDR3 length: 16 amino acids. The germline V gene encodes CDR1 MNHEY and CDR2 SMNVEV (reference sequence). In the original processing: Amplification with reference gene primers provided the estimates of nucleated cell counts. Profiled with immunoSEQ multiplex PCR; TCRdb holds only in-frame clones, not every one. The D gene and trimming were derived from the DNA, and the V and J assignments and clone size from that table. The sample has 100,000 to 150,000 clones; about 88% are singletons. V gene TRBV27 combines with J gene TRBJ1-6, with 8 bases identical to TRBD1. This TCR came from a woman of 80 years or more with acute or convalescent COVID-19. The sequencing sample was made of peripheral blood. The CDR3 protein is CASSLAYRGSNSPLHF. The CDR3 DNA is TGTGCCAGCAGTTTAGCCTACAGGGGGAGTAATTCACCCCTCCACTTT.